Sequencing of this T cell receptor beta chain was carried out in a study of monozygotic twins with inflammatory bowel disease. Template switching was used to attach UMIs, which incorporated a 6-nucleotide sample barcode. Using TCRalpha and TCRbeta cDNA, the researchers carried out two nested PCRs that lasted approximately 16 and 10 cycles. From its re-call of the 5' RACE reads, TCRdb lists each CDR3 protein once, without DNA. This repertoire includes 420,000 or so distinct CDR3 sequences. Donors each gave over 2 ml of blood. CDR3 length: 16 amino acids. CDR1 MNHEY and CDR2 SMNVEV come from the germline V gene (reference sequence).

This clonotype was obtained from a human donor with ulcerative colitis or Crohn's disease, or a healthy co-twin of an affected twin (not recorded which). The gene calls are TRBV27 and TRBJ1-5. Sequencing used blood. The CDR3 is CASSLWAGPSNQPQHF.